This T cell receptor (beta chain) was found in a study of identical twins. Study conclusions and caveats: The analysis was cross-sectional rather than longitudinal within donors. Excess low generation probability was seen in twin-shared out-of-frame alpha sequences. Potential partial confounding of zero-insertion analyses by invariant MAIT and iNKT cells was noted.

V dropped 2 bases and J dropped 6 bases, with 8 bases sitting between them. This CDR3 is built from 13 residues. Germline CDR1 and CDR2: SGHRS and YFSETQ. MiXCR, run by TCRdb on the 5' RACE reads, gives a single entry per CDR3 protein. The table has 700,000 to 950,000 distinct CDR3 sequences, about 12% seen once. This clonotype was seen ten or more times. Its target is unknown. This same sample was also part of a study on yellow fever vaccine responses in identical twins.

The sample taken for sequencing was PBMCs. The chain carries TRBV5-1 and TRBJ2-2; D not resolved. The TCR originated in a woman under 30 in good health. Written as DNA, the CDR3 is TGCGCCAGCAGCTTCAACGACCCCGGGGAGCTGTTTTTT. It translates to CASSFNDPGELFF. The full variable domain, rest sourced from reference TRBV5-1 and TRBJ2-2, is KAGVTQTPRYLIKTRGQQVTLSCSPISGHRSVSWYQQTPGQGLQFLFEYFSETQRNKGNFPGRFSGRQFSNSRSEMNVSTLELGDSALYLCASSFNDPGELFFGEGSRLTVL.